This TCR beta chain was recorded in a study of blood T cell repertoires in COVID-19. Study at large: Researchers got acute and convalescent COVID-19 samples from the United States, Italy and Spain.

The V segment lost 4 bases and the J segment 4 bases; nucleotides outside the gene matches: 6. The CDR3 sequence is 15 residues long. CDR1 SGHNT and CDR2 YYREEE come from the germline V gene (reference sequence). Recruited during active infection, patients (from Seattle) were subsequently followed longitudinally. In the source study's methods: Using reference gene primer amplification, nucleated cell counts were estimated. TCRdb keeps only in-frame clones here, not all; method: immunoSEQ multiplex PCR. Clone size and the V and J calls come from that table; the DNA yielded D and trimming. This sample has under 45,000 clones, with 81% found just once.

This chain uses TRBV5-4 with TRBJ2-2; 8 bases fit TRBD1. The sample was peripheral blood. This TCR was recovered from a man aged 65-85 years with COVID-19, enrolled during active disease. The CDR3 sequence: CASSQNRGSTGELFF. CDR3 bases: TGTGCCAGCAGCCAAAACAGGGGGAGCACCGGGGAGCTGTTTTTT.